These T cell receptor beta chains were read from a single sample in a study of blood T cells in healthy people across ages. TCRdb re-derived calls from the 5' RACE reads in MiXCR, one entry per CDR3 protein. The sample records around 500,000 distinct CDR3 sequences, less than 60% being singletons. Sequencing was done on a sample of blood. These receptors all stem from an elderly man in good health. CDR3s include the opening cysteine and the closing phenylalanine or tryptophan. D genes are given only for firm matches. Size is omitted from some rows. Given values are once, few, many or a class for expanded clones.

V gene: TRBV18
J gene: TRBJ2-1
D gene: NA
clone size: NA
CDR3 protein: CASSPILYNEQFF
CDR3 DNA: TGTGCCAGCTCGCCAATTCTCTACAATGAGCAGTTCTTC

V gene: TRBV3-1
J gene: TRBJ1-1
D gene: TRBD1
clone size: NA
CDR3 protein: CASSRQGDDKAFF
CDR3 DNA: TGTGCCAGCAGCCGACAGGGGGACGACAAAGCTTTCTTT

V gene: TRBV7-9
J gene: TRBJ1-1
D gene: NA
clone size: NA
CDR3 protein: CASSQAGGGRTEAFF
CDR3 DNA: TGTGCCAGCAGCCAGGCGGGGGGCGGTCGGACTGAAGCTTTCTTT

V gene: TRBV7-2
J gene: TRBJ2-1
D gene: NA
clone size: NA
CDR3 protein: CASSSTRENEQFF
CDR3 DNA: TGTGCCAGCAGCAGTACCAGGGAAAATGAGCAGTTCTTC

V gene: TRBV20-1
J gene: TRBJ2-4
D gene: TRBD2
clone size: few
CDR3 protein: CSARGAGAIQYF
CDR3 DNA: TGCAGTGCTAGAGGAGCGGGAGCCATTCAGTACTTC

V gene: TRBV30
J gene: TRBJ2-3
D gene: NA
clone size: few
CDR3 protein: CAWSRAGGGYTDTQYF
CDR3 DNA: TGTGCCTGGAGTAGAGCTGGCGGAGGCTACACAGATACGCAGTATTTT

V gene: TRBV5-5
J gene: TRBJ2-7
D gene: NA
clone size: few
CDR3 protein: CASSLARGAYEQYF
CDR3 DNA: TGTGCCAGCAGCTTGGCCAGGGGGGCCTACGAGCAGTACTTC

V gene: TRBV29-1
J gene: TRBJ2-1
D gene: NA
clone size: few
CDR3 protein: CSVERTNNEQFF
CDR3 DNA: TGCAGCGTTGAAAGGACCAACAATGAGCAGTTCTTC

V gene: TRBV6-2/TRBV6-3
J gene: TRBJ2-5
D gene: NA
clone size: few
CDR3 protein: CASSYAGQETQYF
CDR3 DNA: TGTGCCAGCAGTTACGCGGGCCAAGAGACCCAGTACTTC

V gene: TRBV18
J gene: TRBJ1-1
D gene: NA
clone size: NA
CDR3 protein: CASSPLSTESTEAFF
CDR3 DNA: TGTGCCAGCTCCCCCCTTTCCACAGAAAGCACTGAAGCTTTCTTT

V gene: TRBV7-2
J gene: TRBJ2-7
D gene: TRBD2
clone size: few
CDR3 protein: CASSLAPITSGSMYEQYF
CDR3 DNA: TGTGCCAGCAGCTTAGCCCCCATTACTAGCGGGAGTATGTACGAGCAGTACTTC

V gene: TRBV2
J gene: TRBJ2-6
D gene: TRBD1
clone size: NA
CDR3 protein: CASSRDSFTGANVLTF
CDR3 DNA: TGTGCCAGCAGCCGGGACAGTTTTACTGGGGCCAACGTCCTGACTTTC

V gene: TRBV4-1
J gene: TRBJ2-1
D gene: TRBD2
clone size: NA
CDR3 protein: CASSQDPAGARQFF
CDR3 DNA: TGCGCCAGCAGCCAAGACCCCGCGGGAGCGCGGCAGTTCTTC

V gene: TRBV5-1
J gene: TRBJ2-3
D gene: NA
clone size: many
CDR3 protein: CASSLQGGTDTQYF
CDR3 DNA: TGTGCCAGCAGCTTACAGGGCGGCACAGATACGCAGTATTTT

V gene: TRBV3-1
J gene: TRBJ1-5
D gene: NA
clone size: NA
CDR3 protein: CASSLRPRIQHQPQHF
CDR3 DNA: TGTGCCAGCAGCCTTAGACCCCGAATTCAACATCAGCCCCAGCATTTT

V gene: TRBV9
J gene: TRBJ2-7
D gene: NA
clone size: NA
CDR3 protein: CASSVTSSYNEQYF
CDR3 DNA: TGTGCCAGCAGCGTGACCAGCTCCTACAATGAGCAGTACTTC

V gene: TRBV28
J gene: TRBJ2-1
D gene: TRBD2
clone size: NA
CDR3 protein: CASRSRRLALNEQFF
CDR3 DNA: TGTGCCAGCAGGTCCCGGAGACTAGCGCTCAATGAGCAGTTCTTC

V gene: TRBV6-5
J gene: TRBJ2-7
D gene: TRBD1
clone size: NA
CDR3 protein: CAGSRQGSLYNEQYF
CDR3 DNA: TGTGCCGGCAGTCGACAGGGATCGCTCTACAATGAGCAGTACTTC